The 3 T cell receptor beta chains given below trace back to one sample, sequenced in a study of regulatory T cells in long-lasting Graves disease. Arm-PCR of CDR3 regions and iRepertoire HTBI primers were the basis on which TCR beta libraries were built. TCRdb independently ran MiXCR on the multiplex PCR reads; one entry per CDR3 protein. The table lists hundreds of thousands of distinct CDR3 sequences, roughly a fifth of them singletons. Sample time point: persistent/refractory GD, antithyroid drugs over 5 years with positive TRAb. RNA from PBMCs was the source of the TCR library. Here the sequenced sample was peripheral blood mononuclear cells (PBMCs), taken when the disease was refractory, from a patient treated with antithyroid drugs. The receptors come from a female donor with Graves disease.

At least ten counts were recorded for this clonotype. The gene calls are TRBV12-3 or TRBV12-4 and TRBJ2-6; D gene uncertain. CDR3 size: 15 residues. The V end lost 5 bases, the J end lost 0 bases, and 8 bases lay between the germline ends. The CDR3 reads CASSVRSSGANVLTF. The CDR3 region has the DNA TGTGCCAGCAGTGTGCGGAGCTCTGGGGCCAACGTCCTGACTTTC.

This clonotype was recorded at least ten times. The rearrangement links TRBV5-5 to TRBJ1-6; no clear D gene. This CDR3 is built from 16 residues. V was shortened by 1 base and J by 5 bases, with 13 bases between the two germline ends. Per germline, CDR1 SGHKS and CDR2 YYEKEE (reference sequence). The CDR3 nucleotides read TGTGCCAGCAGCTTGATTGAGGTCGCGAATAATTCACCCCTCCACTTT. Its translation is CASSLIEVANNSPLHF. Supplemented by reference TRBV5-5 and TRBJ1-6, the full variable domain reads DAGVTQSPTHLIKTRGQQVTLRCSPISGHKSVSWYQQVLGQGPQFIFQYYEKEERGRGNFPDRFSARQFPNYSSELNVNALLLGDSALYLCASSLIEVANNSPLHFGNGTRLTVT.

The V call is TRBV11-2, the J call TRBJ2-3; D is undetermined. V lost 2 bases and J 7 bases, leaving 4 bases between the germline ends. Looked up from germline, CDR1 is SGHAT and CDR2 is FQNNGV. This CDR3 has 11 residues. This CDR3 is CASSLIHTQYF. In DNA, the CDR3 is TGTGCCAGCAGCTTAATACATACGCAGTATTTT.